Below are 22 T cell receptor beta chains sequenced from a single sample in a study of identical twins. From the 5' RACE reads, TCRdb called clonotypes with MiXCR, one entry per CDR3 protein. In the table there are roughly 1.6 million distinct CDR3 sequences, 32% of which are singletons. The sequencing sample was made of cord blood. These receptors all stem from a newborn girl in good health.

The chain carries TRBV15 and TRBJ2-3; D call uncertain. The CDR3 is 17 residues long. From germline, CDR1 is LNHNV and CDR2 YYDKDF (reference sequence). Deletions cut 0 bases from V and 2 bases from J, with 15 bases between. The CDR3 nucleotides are TGTGCCACCAGCAGAGACCCGATATTGGCGTCCACAGATACGCAGTATTTT. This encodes CATSRDPILASTDTQYF.

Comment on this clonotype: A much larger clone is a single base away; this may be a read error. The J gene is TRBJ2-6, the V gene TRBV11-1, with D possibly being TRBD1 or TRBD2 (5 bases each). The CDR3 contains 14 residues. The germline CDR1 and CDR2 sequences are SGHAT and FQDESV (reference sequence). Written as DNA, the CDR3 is TGTGCCAGCAGCTTAGAGACCGGGGCCAACGTCCCGACTTTC. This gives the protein CASSLETGANVPTF.

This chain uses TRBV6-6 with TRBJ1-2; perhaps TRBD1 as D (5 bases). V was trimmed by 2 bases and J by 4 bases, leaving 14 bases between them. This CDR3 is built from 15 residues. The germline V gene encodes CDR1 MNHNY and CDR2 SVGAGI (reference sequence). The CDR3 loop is CASSYGHKVAYGYTF. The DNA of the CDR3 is TGTGCCAGCAGTTACGGACACAAGGTTGCCTATGGCTACACCTTC.

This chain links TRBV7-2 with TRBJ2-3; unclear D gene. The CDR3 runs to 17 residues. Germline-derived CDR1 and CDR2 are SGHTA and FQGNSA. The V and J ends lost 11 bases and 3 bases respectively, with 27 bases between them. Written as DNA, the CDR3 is TGTGCCGGCTCGGTCTTGCCTCTTAGATGGGTAACAGATACGCAGTATTTT. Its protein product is CAGSVLPLRWVTDTQYF.

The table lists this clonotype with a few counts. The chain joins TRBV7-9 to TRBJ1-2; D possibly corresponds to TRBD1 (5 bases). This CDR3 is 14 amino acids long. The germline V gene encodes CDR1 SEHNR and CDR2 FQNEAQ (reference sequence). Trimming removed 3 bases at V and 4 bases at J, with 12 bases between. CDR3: CASSFGRDFYGYTF. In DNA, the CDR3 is TGTGCCAGCAGCTTTGGTAGGGACTTCTATGGCTACACCTTC.

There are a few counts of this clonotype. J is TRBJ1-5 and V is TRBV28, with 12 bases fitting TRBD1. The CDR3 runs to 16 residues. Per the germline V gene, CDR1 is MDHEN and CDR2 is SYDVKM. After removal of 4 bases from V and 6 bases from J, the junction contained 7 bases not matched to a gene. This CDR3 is CASSSGTGGFFQPQHF. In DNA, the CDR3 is TGTGCCAGCAGTTCCGGGACAGGGGGCTTTTTTCAGCCCCAGCATTTT.

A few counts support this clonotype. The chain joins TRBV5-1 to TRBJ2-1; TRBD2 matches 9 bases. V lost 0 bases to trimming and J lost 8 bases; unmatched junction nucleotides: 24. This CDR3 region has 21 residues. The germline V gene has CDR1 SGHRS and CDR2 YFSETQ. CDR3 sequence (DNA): TGCGCCAGCAGCTTGGGAGACCCTACTCCGATCCTAGCGGGGATGTATGATGAGCAGTTCTTC. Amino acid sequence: CASSLGDPTPILAGMYDEQFF.

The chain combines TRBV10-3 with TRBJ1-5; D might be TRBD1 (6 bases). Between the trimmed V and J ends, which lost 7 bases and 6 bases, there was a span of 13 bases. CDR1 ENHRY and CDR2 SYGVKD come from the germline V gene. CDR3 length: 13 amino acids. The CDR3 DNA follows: TGTGCCATCAATGCGGACAGTAGTCAGCCCCAGCATTTT. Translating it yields CAINADSSQPQHF.

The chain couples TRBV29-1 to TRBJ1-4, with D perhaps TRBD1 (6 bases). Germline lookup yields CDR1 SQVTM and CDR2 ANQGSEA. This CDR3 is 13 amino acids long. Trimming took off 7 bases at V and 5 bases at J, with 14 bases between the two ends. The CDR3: CSAHRAQNEKLFF. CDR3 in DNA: TGCAGCGCCCACAGGGCCCAGAATGAAAAACTGTTTTTT. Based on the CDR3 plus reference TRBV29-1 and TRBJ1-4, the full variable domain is SAVISQKPSRDICQRGTSLTIQCQVDSQVTMMFWYRQQPGQSLTLIATANQGSEATYESGFVIDKFPISRPNLTFSTLTVSNMSPEDSSIYLCSAHRAQNEKLFFGSGTQLSVL.

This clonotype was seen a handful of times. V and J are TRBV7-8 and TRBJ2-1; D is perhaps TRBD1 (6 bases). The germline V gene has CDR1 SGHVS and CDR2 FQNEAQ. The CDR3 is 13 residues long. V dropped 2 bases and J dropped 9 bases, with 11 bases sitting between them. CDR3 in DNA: TGTGCCAGCAGCTTATCTCCGGACAGTGAGCAGTTCTTC. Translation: CASSLSPDSEQFF.

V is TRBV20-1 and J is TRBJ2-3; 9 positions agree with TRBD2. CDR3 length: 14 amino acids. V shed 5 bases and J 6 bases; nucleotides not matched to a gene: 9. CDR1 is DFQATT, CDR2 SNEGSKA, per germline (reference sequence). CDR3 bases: TGCAGTGCTTGGACTAGCGCGATTTCCGATACGCAGTATTTT. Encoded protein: CSAWTSAISDTQYF.

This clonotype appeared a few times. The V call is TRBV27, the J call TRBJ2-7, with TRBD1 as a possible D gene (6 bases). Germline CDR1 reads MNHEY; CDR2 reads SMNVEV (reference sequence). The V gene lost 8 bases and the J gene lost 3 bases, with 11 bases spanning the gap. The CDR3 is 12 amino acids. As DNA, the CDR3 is TGTGCCAGCGGGGGCATAGGCTACGAGCAGTACTTC. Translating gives CASGGIGYEQYF.

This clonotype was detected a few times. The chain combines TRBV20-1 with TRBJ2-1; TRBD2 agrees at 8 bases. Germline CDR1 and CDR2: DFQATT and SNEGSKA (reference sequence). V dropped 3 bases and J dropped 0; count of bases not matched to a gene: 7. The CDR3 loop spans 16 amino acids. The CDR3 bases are TGCAGTGCTAGCGGGGGGGCCCCTAGCTCCTACAATGAGCAGTTCTTC. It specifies CSASGGAPSSYNEQFF.

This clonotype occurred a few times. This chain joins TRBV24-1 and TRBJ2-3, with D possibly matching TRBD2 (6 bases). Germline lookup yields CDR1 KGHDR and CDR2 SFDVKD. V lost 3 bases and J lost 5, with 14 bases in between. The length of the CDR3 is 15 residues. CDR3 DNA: TGTGCCACCAGTGATATGGGAGTTAGCGGAGATACGCAGTATTTT. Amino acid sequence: CATSDMGVSGDTQYF.

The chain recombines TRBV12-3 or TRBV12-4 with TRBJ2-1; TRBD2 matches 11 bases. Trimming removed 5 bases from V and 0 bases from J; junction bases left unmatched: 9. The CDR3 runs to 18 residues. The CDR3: CASSPRTSGSFSYNEQFF. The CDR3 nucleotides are TGTGCCAGCAGTCCCCGGACTAGCGGGTCCTTCTCCTACAATGAGCAGTTCTTC.

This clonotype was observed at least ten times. CDR3 in amino acids: CASSFHQGDEQYF. In DNA, the CDR3 is TGCGCCAGCAGCTTCCATCAGGGCGACGAGCAGTACTTC. This chain links TRBV5-1 with TRBJ2-7, with D perhaps TRBD1 (5 bases). CDR1 and CDR2 from the germline V gene are SGHRS and YFSETQ. This CDR3 is built from 13 residues. The ends were cut back, 2 bases at V and 5 bases at J, with 11 bases in the middle.

The CDR3, as DNA: TGCAGTGCTAGTACCGACCCTAACCAAGAGACCCAGTACTTC. Its protein is CSASTDPNQETQYF. The V call is TRBV20-1, the J call TRBJ2-5; D is unclear. Germline lookup yields CDR1 DFQATT and CDR2 SNEGSKA (reference sequence). The CDR3 has 14 amino acids. Trimming stripped 3 bases from V and 0 bases from J, with 11 bases between.

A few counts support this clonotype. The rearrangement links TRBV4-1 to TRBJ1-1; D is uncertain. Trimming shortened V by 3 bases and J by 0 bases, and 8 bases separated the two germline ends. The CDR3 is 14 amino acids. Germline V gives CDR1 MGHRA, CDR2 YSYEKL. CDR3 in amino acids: CASSQGWVNTEAFF. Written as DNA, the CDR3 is TGCGCCAGCAGCCAGGGGTGGGTGAACACTGAAGCTTTCTTT.

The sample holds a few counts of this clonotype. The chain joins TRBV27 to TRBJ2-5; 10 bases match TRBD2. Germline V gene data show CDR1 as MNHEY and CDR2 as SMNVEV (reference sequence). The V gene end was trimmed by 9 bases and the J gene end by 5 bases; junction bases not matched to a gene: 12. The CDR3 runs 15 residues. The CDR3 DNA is TGTGCCAGTCCGGTAGGAAGCGGGAGGGGCGAGACCCAGTACTTC. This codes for CASPVGSGRGETQYF.

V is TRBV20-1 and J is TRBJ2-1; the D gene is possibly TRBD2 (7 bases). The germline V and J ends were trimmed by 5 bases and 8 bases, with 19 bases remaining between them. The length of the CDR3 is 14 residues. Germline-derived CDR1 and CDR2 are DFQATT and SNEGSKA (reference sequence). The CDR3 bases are TGCAGTGCTGGGGGGGCGGGAATCGGGGATGAGCAGTTCTTC. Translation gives CSAGGAGIGDEQFF.

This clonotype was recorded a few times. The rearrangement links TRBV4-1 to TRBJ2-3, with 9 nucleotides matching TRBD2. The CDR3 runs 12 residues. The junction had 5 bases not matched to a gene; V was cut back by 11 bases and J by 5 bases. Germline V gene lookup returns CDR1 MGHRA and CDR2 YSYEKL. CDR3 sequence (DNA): TGCGCCTGTAGCGGGGGAAAAGATACGCAGTATTTT. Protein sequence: CACSGGKDTQYF.

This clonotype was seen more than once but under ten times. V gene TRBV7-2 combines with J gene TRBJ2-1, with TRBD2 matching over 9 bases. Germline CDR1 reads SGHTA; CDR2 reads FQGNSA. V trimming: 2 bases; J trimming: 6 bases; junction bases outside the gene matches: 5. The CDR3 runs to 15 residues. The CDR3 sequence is CASSLWGTSSNEQFF. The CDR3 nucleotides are TGTGCCAGCAGCTTATGGGGGACTAGCAGCAATGAGCAGTTCTTC. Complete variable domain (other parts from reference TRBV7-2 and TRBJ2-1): GAGVSQSPSNKVTEKGKDVELRCDPISGHTALYWYRQSLGQGLEFLIYFQGNSAPDKSGLPSDRFSAERTGGSVSTLTIQRTQQEDSAVYLCASSLWGTSSNEQFFGPGTRLTVL.